Shown below are 10 T cell receptor beta chains from a single sample sequenced in a study of T cell responses to AZD1222 COVID-19 vaccine. Sequenced by immunoSEQ multiplex PCR; TCRdb stores in-frame clones only, minus some. The table shows fewer than 100,000 clones, with 88% occurring only once. The specimen was peripheral blood, collected 28 days after the second AZD1222 dose. Source of these receptors: an adult who received the AZD1222 COVID-19 vaccine.

This sequence joins TRBV27 and TRBJ1-1, with 9 bases fitting TRBD1. Unmatched junction bases numbered 6, after V lost 7 bases and J lost 6 bases. This CDR3 is built from 13 residues. CDR1 is MNHEY and CDR2 is SMNVEV in the germline V gene (reference sequence). The chain's CDR3 is CASNSRQGAEAFF. The CDR3 nucleotides read TGTGCCAGCAACTCCCGACAGGGGGCTGAAGCTTTCTTT.

V gene TRBV6-4 combines with J gene TRBJ2-3; D is uncertain. V gave up 6 bases and J gave up 5 bases, with 18 bases separating them. This CDR3 comprises 15 residues. Germline assignment: CDR1 MRHNA and CDR2 SNTAGT. CDR3: CASSPQGLDRDTQYF. The CDR3 DNA reads as TGTGCCAGCAGCCCTCAAGGGCTAGACCGAGATACGCAGTATTTT.

Details on this clone: An end of the junction does not agree with germline; a read error may underlie this. The V and J genes are TRBV7-9 and TRBJ2-7; 7 bases line up with TRBD2. Germline CDR1 reads SEHNR; CDR2 reads FQNEAQ (reference sequence). CDR3 length: 12 residues. CDR3 residues: CASSLAVYEQYF. CDR3 nucleotides: TGTGCCAGCAGCCTAGCGGTCTACGAGCAGTACTTC.

The gene calls are TRBV6-5 and TRBJ1-2; D not certain. V dropped 9 bases and J dropped 9 bases, with 23 bases sitting between them. Germline CDR1 reads MNHEY; CDR2 reads SVGAGI. There are 14 residues in the CDR3. DNA of the CDR3: TGTGCCAGTAAGAGACTAGGTAGTGACGGACGCTACACCTTC. Its translation: CASKRLGSDGRYTF.

This chain uses TRBV19 with TRBJ1-3, with no clear D. The V and J ends lost 6 bases and 0 bases respectively, with 3 bases between them. CDR1 is LNHDA and CDR2 is SQIVND in the germline V gene (reference sequence). The CDR3 is 12 residues long. The chain's CDR3 is CASSPSGNTIYF. Written as DNA, the CDR3 is TGTGCCAGTAGCCCCTCTGGAAACACCATATATTTT.

The V and J genes are TRBV19 and TRBJ2-3; 10 nucleotides align to TRBD1. This CDR3 has 16 residues. From germline, CDR1 is LNHDA and CDR2 SQIVND (reference sequence). V lost 5 bases, J lost 9 bases, and 14 bases stayed unmatched. CDR3 region: CASSEPSGQGMWTQYF. In DNA, the CDR3 is TGTGCCAGTAGTGAGCCTTCGGGACAGGGGATGTGGACGCAGTATTTT.

V gene TRBV12-5 combines with J gene TRBJ2-7; TRBD2 agrees at 7 bases. Germline V lookup: CDR1 LGHNT, CDR2 FRNRAP. V was clipped by 0 bases and J by 9 bases; unmatched bases: 17. The CDR3 has 17 amino acids. The CDR3 DNA is TGTGCTAGTGGTTTGGTAACCTGGGGCGGGAGCGCTTACAGGCAGTACTTC. This sequence encodes CASGLVTWGGSAYRQYF.

This chain uses TRBV11-2 with TRBJ1-1; tentatively, D is TRBD1 (5 bases). Germline lookup yields CDR1 SGHAT and CDR2 FQNNGV. There are 15 residues in the CDR3. V was trimmed by 5 bases and J by 3 bases, leaving 16 bases between them. Here the CDR3 DNA reads TGTGCCAGCAGCATTATCAAGACAGTTGACACTGAAGCTTTCTTT. This sequence encodes CASSIIKTVDTEAFF. Complete variable domain (other parts from reference TRBV11-2 and TRBJ1-1): EAGVAQSPRYKIIEKRQSVAFWCNPISGHATLYWYQQILGQGPKLLIQFQNNGVVDDSQLPKDRFSAERLKGVDSTLKIQPAKLEDSAVYLCASSIIKTVDTEAFFGQGTRLTVV.

V usage is TRBV27 and J usage is TRBJ1-5, with unresolved D. V was cut by 4 bases and J by 0 bases, with 10 bases left in between. The CDR3 contains 15 residues. CDR1 and CDR2 (germline): MNHEY, SMNVEV (reference sequence). CDR3 in DNA: TGTGCCAGCAGTTACTCGGGAGTTAGCAATCAGCCCCAGCATTTT. This gives the protein CASSYSGVSNQPQHF.

The chain links TRBV30 to TRBJ1-1; D ambiguous. V was trimmed by 0 bases and J by 1 base, leaving 12 bases between them. Germline V gives CDR1 GTSNPN, CDR2 SVGIG (reference sequence). CDR3 length: 15 residues. The CDR3 is CAWSVSSLTNTEAFF. CDR3 sequence (DNA): TGTGCCTGGAGTGTATCGTCCCTGACGAACACTGAAGCTTTCTTT.